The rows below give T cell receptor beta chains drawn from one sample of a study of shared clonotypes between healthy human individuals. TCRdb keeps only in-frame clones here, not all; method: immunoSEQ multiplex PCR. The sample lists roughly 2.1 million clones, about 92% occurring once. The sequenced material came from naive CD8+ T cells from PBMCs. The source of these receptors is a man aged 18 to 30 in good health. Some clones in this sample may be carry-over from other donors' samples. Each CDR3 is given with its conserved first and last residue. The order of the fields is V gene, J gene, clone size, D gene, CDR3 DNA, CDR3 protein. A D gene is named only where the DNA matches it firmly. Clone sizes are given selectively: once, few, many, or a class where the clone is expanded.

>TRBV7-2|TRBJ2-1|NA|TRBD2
TGTGCCAGCAGGGGGACTAGTTTCAATGAGCAGTTCTTC
CASRGTSFNEQFF
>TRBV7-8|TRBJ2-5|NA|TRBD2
TGTGCCAGCAGCTCGGGACTAGCGGTGCAAGAGACCCAGTACTTC
CASSSGLAVQETQYF
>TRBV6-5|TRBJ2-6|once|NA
TGTGCCAGCAGTTACTCGACCGGGGCCAACGTCCTGACTTTC
CASSYSTGANVLTF
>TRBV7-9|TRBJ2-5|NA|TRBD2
TGTGCCAGCAGCTCACGGACCCTAGCGGGGAACCAAGAGACCCAGTACTTC
CASSSRTLAGNQETQYF
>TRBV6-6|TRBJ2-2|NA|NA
TGTGCCAGCAGTTGGGACCCCGGGGAGCTGTTTTTT
CASSWDPGELFF
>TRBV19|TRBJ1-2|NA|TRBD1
TGTGCCAGTAGTCCCCCTGGGACAGGCTATGGCTACACCTTC
CASSPPGTGYGYTF
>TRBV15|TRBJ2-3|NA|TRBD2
TGTGCCACCAGCCGTAAGCGGGATTCAGATACGCAGTATTTT
CATSRKRDSDTQYF
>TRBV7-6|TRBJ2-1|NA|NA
TGTGCCAGCAGCCTCTTTACTCGCATGAACTCCTACAATGAGCAGTTCTTC
CASSLFTRMNSYNEQFF
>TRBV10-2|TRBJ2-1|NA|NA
TGCGCCAGCAGGGGGGGAGAGCAGTTCTTC
CASRGGEQFF
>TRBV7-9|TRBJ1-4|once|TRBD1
TGTGCCAGCAGCATAACAGGGGAGGGAGAAAAACTGTTTTTT
CASSITGEGEKLFF
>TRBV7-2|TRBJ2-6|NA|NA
TGTGCCAGCAGCTCGCCCGTACAGGGTTCCTCTGGGGCCAACGTCCTGACTTTC
CASSSPVQGSSGANVLTF
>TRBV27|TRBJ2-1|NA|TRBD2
TGTGCCGCCCCTAGCGGGTTTTCTGTTTCCTACAATGAGCAGTTCTTC
CAAPSGFSVSYNEQFF
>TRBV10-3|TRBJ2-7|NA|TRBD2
TGTGCCATCAGTGATCCCGGGACTAAACTCTACGAGCAGTACTTC
CAISDPGTKLYEQYF
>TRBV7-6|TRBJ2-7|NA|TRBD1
TGTGCCAGCAGCTTAATAAATTGGGACAGGGGAGGCGAGCAGTACTTC
CASSLINWDRGGEQYF
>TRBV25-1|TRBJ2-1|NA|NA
TGTGCCAGCAGTGAATCGGCCCTCTACAATGAGCAGTTCTTC
CASSESALYNEQFF
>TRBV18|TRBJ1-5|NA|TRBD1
TGTGCCAGCTCACCCAAACCAAGGCTAGGGGGCCTCTCGGGTCAGCCCCAGCATTTT
CASSPKPRLGGLSGQPQHF
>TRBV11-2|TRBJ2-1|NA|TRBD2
TGTGCCAGCAGCATCGGGAGGGCCGCCTACAATGAGCAGTTCTTC
CASSIGRAAYNEQFF
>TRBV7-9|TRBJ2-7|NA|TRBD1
TGTGCCAGCAGCGCCCCAGGGGGAGACTACGAGCAGTACTTC
CASSAPGGDYEQYF
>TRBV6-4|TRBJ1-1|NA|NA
TGTGCCAGCAGGGCGGGGTTGAACACTGAAGCTTTCTTT
CASRAGLNTEAFF
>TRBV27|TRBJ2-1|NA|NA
TGTGCCAGCAGTTTTTCGGAAAGGAATGAGCAGTTCTTC
CASSFSERNEQFF
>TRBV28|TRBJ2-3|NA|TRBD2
TGTGCCAGCAGTCCCCACCGACTAGCGGGCAGCACAGATACGCAGTATTTT
CASSPHRLAGSTDTQYF
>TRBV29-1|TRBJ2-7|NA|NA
TGCAGCGCCCTACTCGAGGGTATATTCTACTTC
CSALLEGIFYF
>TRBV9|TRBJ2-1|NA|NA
TGTGCCAGCAGCGTAGAACCGCAGGGAGCCTACAATGAGCAGTTCTTC
CASSVEPQGAYNEQFF
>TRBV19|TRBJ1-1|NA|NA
TGTGCCAGTAGTCCGTCGACCTTGAACACTGAAGCTTTCTTT
CASSPSTLNTEAFF
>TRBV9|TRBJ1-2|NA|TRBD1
TGTGCCAGCGGTCAGGGGGCCCATGGCTACACCTTC
CASGQGAHGYTF
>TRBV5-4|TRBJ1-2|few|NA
TGTGCCAGCAGCTTCAGGGTAGAGAGCTATGGCTACACCTTC
CASSFRVESYGYTF
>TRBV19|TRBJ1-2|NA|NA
TGTGCCAGTACCACTACAGACAGAGACTATGGCTACACCTTC
CASTTTDRDYGYTF
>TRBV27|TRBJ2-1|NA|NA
TGTGCCAGCAGTTCCTCCCGGTACAATGAGCAGTTCTTC
CASSSSRYNEQFF
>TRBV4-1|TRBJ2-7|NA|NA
TGCGCCAGCAGGCCCATTCGGGGCTACGAGCAGTACTTC
CASRPIRGYEQYF
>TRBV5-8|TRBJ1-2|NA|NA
TGTGCCAGCAGCTTGGCTCTGATGGGGGAGGACTATGGCTACACCTTC
CASSLALMGEDYGYTF
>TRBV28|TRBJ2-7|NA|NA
TGTGCCAGCAGTTTTGGCTACTACGAGCAGTACTTC
CASSFGYYEQYF
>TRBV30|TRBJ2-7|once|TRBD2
TGTGCCTGGAGGGGGACTAGCATGTACGAGCAGTACTTC
CAWRGTSMYEQYF
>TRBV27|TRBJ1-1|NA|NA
TGTGCCAGCAGTCTCCGGGAGCCGATGAACACTGAAGCTTTCTTT
CASSLREPMNTEAFF
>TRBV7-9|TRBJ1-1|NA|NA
TGTGCCAGCAGCTTAGCGCACGAGAGGAACACTGAAGCTTTCTTT
CASSLAHERNTEAFF
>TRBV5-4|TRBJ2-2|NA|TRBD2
TGTGCCAGCAGCTTGGCGTTAAGGGGACTAGCAGCAAACACCGGGGAGCTGTTTTTT
CASSLALRGLAANTGELFF
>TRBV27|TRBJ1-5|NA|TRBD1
TGTGCCAGCAGTCTTATTACGGTGACAGGGGCAAATCAGCCCCAGCATTTT
CASSLITVTGANQPQHF
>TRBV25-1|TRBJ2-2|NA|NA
TGTGCCAGCAGTGAATATGAGGAGGCCGGGGAGCTGTTTTTT
CASSEYEEAGELFF
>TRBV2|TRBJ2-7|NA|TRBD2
TGTGCCACACGGACTAGCCACGACTACGAGCAGTACTTC
CATRTSHDYEQYF
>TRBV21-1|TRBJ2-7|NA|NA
TGTGCCAGCTTGGTACCTAGAGCGGGAGGGCCCCACGAGCAGTACTTC
CASLVPRAGGPHEQYF
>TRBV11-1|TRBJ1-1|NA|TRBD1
TGTGCCAGCAGCTTAGCCAGGGGGGTAAGGACTGAAGCTTTCTTT
CASSLARGVRTEAFF
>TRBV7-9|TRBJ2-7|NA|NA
TGTGCCAGCAGCGGGGACCCCAGCCGCGAGCAGTACTTC
CASSGDPSREQYF
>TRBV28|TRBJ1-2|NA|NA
TGTGCCAGCAGTCCGTTCAGGTCCTATGGCTACACCTTC
CASSPFRSYGYTF
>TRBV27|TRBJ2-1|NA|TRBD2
TGTGCCAGCAGCTTTGGGCTAGCGGGAGGACCCGCCTACAATGAGCAGTTCTTC
CASSFGLAGGPAYNEQFF
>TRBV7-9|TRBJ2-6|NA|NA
TGTGCCAGCGGGCACCTCCGGGGCTCTGGGGCCAACGTCCTGACTTTC
CASGHLRGSGANVLTF
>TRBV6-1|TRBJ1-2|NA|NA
TGTGCCGTCGGGGAGTCTAACTATGGCTACACCTTC
CAVGESNYGYTF
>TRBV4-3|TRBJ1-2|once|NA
TGCGCCAGCAGCCAAGCCAGGGCCTCGGGACTTCCTGGCTACACCTTC
CASSQARASGLPGYTF
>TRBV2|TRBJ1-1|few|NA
TGTGCCAGCAGTGAAGCGCCTATGGTAAACACTGAAGCTTTCTTT
CASSEAPMVNTEAFF
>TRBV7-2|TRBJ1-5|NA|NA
TGTGCCAGTACGCTAGGCGGATATCAGCCCCAGCATTTT
CASTLGGYQPQHF
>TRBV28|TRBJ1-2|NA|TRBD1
TGTGCCAGCAACCTACAGGGGGCGAACTATGGCTACACCTTC
CASNLQGANYGYTF
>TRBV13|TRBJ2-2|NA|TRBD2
TGTGCCAGCAGCCGAGCGGGAGGAGGGGAGCTGTTTTTT
CASSRAGGGELFF
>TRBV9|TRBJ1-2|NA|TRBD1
TGTGCCAGCAGGGACCCGATTCAGGGGGGGGACTATGGCTACACCTTC
CASRDPIQGGDYGYTF
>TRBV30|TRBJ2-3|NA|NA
TGTGCCTGGAGTGTACTCGAAAAGTCTACGCAGTATTTT
CAWSVLEKSTQYF